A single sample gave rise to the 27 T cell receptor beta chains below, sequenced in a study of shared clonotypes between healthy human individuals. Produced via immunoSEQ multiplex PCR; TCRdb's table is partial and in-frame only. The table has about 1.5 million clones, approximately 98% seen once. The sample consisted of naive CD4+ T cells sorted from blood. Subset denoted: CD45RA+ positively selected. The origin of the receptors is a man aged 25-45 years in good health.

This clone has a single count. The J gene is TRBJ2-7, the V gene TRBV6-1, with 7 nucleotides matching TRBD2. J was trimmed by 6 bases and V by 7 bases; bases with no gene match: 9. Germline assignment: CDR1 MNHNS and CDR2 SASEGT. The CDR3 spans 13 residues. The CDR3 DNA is TGTGCCAGCACCCATCGGGGGGAAGGCGAGCAGTACTTC. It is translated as CASTHRGEGEQYF.

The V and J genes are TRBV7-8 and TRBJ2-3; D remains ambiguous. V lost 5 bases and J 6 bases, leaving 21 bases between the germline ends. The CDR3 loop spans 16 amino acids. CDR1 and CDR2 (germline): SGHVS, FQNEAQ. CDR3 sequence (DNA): TGTGCCAGCAGCGCAGGCGGCGGCACACCTACGGATACGCAGTATTTT. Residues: CASSAGGGTPTDTQYF.

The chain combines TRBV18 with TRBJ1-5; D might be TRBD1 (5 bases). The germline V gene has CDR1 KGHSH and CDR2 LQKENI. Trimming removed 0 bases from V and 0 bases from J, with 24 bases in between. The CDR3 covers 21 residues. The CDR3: CASSPPSETAHDKHSNQPQHF. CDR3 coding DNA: TGTGCCAGCTCACCACCATCTGAGACAGCCCATGACAAACATAGCAATCAGCCCCAGCATTTT.

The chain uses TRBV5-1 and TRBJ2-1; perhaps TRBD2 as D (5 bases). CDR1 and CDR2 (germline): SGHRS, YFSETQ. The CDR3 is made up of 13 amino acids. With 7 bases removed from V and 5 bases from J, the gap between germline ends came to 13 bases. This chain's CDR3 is CASGWKGDNEQFF. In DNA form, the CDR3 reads TGCGCCAGCGGGTGGAAGGGAGACAATGAGCAGTTCTTC.

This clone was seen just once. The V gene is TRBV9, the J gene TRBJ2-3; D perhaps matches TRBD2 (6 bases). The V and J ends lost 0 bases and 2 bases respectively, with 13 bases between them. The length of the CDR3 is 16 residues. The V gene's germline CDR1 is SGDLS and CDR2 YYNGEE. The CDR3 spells CASSVAVSGVTDTQYF. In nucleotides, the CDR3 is TGTGCCAGCAGCGTAGCTGTATCGGGAGTCACAGATACGCAGTATTTT.

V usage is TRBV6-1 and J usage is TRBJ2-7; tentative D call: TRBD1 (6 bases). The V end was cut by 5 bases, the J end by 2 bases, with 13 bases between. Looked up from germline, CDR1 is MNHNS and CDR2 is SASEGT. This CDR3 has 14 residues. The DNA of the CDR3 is TGTGCCAGCAGTCTAGAGGGACAAACCTACGAGCAGTACTTC. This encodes CASSLEGQTYEQYF.

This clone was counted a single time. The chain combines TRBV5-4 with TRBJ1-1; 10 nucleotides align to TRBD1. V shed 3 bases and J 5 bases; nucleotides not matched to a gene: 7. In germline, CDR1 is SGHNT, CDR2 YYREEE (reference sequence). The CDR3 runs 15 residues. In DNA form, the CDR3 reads TGTGCCAGCAGCTCTCCGGGACAGGGGTTGACTGAAGCTTTCTTT. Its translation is CASSSPGQGLTEAFF.

As DNA, the CDR3 is TGTGCCAGCAGCTTATCCCCCACCGGGGAGCTGTTTTTT. As protein: CASSLSPTGELFF. The rearrangement uses TRBV7-9 and TRBJ2-2; D not resolved. This CDR3 contains 13 residues. V lost 2 bases, J lost 4 bases, and 5 bases lay in between. CDR1 is SEHNR and CDR2 is FQNEAQ in the germline V gene (reference sequence).

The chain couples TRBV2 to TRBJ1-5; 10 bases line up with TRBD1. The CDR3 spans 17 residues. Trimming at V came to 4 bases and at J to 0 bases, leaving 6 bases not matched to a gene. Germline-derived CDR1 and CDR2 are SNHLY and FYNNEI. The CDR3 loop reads CASSARTGGTSNQPQHF. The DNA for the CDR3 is TGTGCCAGCAGTGCCCGGACAGGGGGTACTAGCAATCAGCCCCAGCATTTT.

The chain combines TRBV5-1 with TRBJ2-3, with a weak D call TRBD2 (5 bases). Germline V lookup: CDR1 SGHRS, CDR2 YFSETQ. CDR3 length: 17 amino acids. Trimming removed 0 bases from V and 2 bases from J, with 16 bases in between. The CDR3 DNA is TGCGCCAGCAGCTTGGCCCCGCTAGCCCACCCCACAGATACGCAGTATTTT. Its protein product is CASSLAPLAHPTDTQYF.

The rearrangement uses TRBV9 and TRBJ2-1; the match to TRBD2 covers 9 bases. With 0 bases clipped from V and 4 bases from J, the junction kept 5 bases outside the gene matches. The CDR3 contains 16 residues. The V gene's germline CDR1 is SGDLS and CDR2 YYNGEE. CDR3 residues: CASSVGAAGGYNEQFF. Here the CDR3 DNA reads TGTGCCAGCAGCGTAGGAGCCGCGGGAGGGTACAATGAGCAGTTCTTC.

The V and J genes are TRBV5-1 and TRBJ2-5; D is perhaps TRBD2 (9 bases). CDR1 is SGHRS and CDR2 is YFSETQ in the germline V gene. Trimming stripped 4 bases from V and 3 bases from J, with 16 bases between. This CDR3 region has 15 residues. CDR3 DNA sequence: TGCGCCAGCAGCCAGGGGGCGGGAGGGGAAGAGACCCAGTACTTC. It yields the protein CASSQGAGGEETQYF.

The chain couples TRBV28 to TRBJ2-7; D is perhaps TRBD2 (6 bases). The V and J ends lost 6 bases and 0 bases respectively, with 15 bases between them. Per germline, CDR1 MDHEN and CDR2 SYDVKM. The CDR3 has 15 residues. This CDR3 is CASSSAPGSSYEQYF. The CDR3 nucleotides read TGTGCCAGCAGCTCCGCGCCCGGGAGCTCCTACGAGCAGTACTTC.

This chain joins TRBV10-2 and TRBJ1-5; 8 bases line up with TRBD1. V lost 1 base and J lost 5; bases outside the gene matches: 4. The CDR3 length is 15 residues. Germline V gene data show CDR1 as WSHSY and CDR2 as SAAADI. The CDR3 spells CASSELHRGYQPQHF. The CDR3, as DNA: TGCGCCAGCAGTGAGTTACACAGGGGGTATCAGCCCCAGCATTTT.

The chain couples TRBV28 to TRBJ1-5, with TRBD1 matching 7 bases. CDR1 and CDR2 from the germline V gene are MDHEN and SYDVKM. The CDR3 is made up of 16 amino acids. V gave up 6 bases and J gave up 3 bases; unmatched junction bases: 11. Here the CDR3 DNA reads TGTGCCAGCAGAAAGGGCGGCAGGGGGGACAATCAGCCCCAGCATTTT. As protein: CASRKGGRGDNQPQHF. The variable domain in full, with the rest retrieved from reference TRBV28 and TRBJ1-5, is DVKVTQSSRYLVKRTGEKVFLECVQDMDHENMFWYRQDPGLGLRLIYFSYDVKMKEKGDIPEGYSVSREKKERFSLILESASTNQTSMYLCASRKGGRGDNQPQHFGDGTRLSIL.

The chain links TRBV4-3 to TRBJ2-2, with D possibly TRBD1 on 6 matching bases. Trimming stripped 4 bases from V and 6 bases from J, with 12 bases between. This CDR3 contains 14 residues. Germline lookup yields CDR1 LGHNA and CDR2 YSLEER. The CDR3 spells CASSLTQGAGELFF. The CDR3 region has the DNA TGCGCCAGCAGCCTCACACAGGGAGCCGGGGAGCTGTTTTTT.

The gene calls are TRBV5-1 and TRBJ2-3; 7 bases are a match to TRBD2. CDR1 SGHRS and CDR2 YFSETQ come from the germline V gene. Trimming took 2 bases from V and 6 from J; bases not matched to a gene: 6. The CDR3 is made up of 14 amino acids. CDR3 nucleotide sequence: TGCGCCAGCAGCTTAGGTGGGAGGGAGGATACGCAGTATTTT. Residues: CASSLGGREDTQYF.

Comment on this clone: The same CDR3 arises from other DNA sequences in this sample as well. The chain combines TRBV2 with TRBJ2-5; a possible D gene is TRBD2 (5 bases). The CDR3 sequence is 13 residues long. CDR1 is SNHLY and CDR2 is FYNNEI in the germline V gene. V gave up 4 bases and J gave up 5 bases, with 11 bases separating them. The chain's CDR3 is CASSGESGETQYF. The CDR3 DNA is TGTGCCAGCAGTGGGGAGTCCGGGGAGACCCAGTACTTC.

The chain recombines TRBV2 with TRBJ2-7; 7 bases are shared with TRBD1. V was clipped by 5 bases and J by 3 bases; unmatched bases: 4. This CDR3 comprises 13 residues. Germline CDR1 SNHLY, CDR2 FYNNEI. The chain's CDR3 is CASSYDRDYEQYF. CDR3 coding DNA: TGTGCCAGCAGTTACGACAGGGACTACGAGCAGTACTTC.

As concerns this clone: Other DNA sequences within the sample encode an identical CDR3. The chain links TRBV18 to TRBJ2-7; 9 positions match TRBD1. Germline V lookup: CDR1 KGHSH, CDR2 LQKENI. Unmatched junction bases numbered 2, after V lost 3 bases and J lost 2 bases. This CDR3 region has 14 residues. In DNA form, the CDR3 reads TGTGCCAGCTCACCCGGGACAGGGACCTACGAGCAGTACTTC. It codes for CASSPGTGTYEQYF.

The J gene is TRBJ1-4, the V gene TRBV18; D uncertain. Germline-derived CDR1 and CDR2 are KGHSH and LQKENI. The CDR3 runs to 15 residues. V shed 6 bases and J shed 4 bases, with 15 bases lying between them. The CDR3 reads CASSRGNPSNEKLFF. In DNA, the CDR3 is TGTGCCAGCTCCCGCGGGAACCCGAGTAATGAAAAACTGTTTTTT. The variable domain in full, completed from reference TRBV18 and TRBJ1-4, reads NAGVMQNPRHLVRRRGQEARLRCSPMKGHSHVYWYRQLPEEGLKFMVYLQKENIIDESGMPKERFSAEFPKEGPSILRIQQVVRGDSAAYFCASSRGNPSNEKLFFGSGTQLSVL.

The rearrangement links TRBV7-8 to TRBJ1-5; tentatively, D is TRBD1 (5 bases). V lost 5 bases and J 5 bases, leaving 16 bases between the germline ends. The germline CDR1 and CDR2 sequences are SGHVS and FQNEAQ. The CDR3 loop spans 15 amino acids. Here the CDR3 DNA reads TGTGCCAGCAGCCCCCCGGGGGGGTTGTATCAGCCCCAGCATTTT. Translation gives CASSPPGGLYQPQHF.

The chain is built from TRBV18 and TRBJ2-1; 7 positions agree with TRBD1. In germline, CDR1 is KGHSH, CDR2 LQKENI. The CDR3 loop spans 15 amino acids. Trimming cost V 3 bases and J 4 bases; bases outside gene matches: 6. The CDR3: CASSPRGLPYNEQFF. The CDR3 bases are TGTGCCAGCTCACCCAGGGGGTTACCTTACAATGAGCAGTTCTTC.

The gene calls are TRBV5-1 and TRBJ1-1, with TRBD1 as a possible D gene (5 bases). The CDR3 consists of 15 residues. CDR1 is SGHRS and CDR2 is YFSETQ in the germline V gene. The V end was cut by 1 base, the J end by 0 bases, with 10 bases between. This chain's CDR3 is CASSLLGGMNTEAFF. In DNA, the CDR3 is TGCGCCAGCAGCTTGCTTGGGGGGATGAACACTGAAGCTTTCTTT.

The CDR3 DNA sequence: TGTGCCAGTAGTATCGGGTTCGGGGAGCTGTTTTTT. The encoded protein is CASSIGFGELFF. The chain links TRBV19 to TRBJ2-2; D gene unclear. The CDR3 consists of 12 residues. V lost 3 bases to trimming and J lost 7 bases, with 6 bases between them. Germline CDR1 LNHDA, CDR2 SQIVND (reference sequence).

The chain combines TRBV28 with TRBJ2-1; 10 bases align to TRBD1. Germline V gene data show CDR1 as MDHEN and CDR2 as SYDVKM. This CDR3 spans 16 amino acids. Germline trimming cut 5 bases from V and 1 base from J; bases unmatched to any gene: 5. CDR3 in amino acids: CASSPGTGDSYNEQFF. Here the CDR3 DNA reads TGTGCCAGCAGTCCCGGGACAGGGGATTCCTACAATGAGCAGTTCTTC.

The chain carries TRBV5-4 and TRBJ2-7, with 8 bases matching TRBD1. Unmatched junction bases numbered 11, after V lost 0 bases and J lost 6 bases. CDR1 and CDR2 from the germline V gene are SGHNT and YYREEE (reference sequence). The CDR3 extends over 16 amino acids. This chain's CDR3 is CASSLEGGQVIAEQYF. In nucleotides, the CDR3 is TGTGCCAGCAGCTTGGAGGGGGGACAGGTGATCGCCGAGCAGTACTTC. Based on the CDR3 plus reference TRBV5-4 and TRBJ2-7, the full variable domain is ETGVTQSPTHLIKTRGQQVTLRCSSQSGHNTVSWYQQALGQGPQFIFQYYREEENGRGNFPPRFSGLQFPNYSSELNVNALELDDSALYLCASSLEGGQVIAEQYFGPGTRLTVT.